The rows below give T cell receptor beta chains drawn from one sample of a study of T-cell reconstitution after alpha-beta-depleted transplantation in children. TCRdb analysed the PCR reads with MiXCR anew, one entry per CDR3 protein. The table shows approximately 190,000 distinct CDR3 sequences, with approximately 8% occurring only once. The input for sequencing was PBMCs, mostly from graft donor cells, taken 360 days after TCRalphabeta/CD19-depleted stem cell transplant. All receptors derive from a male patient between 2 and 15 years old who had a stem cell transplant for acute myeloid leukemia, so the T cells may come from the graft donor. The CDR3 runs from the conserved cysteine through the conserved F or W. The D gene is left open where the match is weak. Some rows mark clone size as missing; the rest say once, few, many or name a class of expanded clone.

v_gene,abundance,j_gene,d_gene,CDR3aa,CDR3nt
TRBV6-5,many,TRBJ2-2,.,CACSNTGELFF,TGTGCTTGCTCGAACACCGGGGAGCTGTTTTTT
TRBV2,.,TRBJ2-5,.,CASSEPPLGETQYF,TGTGCCAGCAGTGAACCCCCGTTAGGCGAGACCCAGTACTTC
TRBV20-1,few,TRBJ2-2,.,CSARDPRGRPGELFF,TGCAGTGCTAGAGACCCTCGAGGGAGGCCCGGGGAGCTGTTTTTT
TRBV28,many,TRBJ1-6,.,CASSSLGFDNSPLHF,TGTGCCAGCAGTTCATTGGGGTTTGATAATTCACCCCTCCACTTT
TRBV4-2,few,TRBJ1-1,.,CASSQPGVNTEAFF,TGTGCCAGCAGCCAACCCGGGGTAAACACTGAAGCTTTCTTT
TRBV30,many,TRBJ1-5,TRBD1,CAYATGLSNQPQHF,TGTGCCTACGCGACAGGGTTAAGCAATCAGCCCCAGCATTTT
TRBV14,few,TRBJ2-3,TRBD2,CASSLLLAGADTQYF,TGTGCCAGCAGCCTTTTACTAGCGGGAGCAGATACGCAGTATTTT
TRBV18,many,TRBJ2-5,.,CASSPTDQETQYF,TGTGCCAGCTCACCAACGGACCAAGAGACCCAGTACTTC
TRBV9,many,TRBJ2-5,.,CASSVTLQETQYF,TGTGCCAGCAGCGTAACACTTCAAGAGACCCAGTACTTC
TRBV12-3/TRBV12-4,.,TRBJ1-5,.,CASSLWHSNQPQHF,TGTGCCAGCAGTTTATGGCATAGCAATCAGCCCCAGCATTTT
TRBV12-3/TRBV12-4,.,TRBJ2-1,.,CASSSFRANEQFF,TGTGCCAGCAGTTCCTTCAGGGCGAATGAGCAGTTCTTC
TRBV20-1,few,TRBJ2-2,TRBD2,CSAVNSGRSWTGELFF,TGCAGTGCAGTGAATAGCGGGAGGTCGTGGACCGGGGAGCTGTTTTTT
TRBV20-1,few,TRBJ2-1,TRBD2,CSARDRRSSSGRTPHSYNEQFF,TGCAGTGCTAGAGATCGTCGGAGCTCTAGCGGGCGCACTCCACACTCCTACAATGAGCAGTTCTTC
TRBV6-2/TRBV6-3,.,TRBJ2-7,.,CASSYQGSYEQYF,TGTGCCAGCAGTTACCAGGGCTCCTACGAGCAGTACTTC
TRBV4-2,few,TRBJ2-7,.,CASSLSRGQPSYEQYF,TGTGCCAGCAGCCTAAGCCGGGGGCAACCATCCTACGAGCAGTACTTC
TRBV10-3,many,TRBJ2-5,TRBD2,CAIGGSGQETQYF,TGTGCCATCGGCGGGAGCGGTCAAGAGACCCAGTACTTC
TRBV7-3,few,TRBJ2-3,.,CASKGSDTDTQYF,TGTGCCAGCAAGGGCAGTGACACAGATACGCAGTATTTT
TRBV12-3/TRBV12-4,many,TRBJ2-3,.,CASITQAGSYTQYF,TGTGCCAGCATCACGCAGGCGGGTTCGTATACGCAGTATTTT
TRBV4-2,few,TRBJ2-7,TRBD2,CASSQEGLAGVSYEQYF,TGTGCCAGCAGCCAAGAAGGGCTAGCGGGAGTTTCCTACGAGCAGTACTTC
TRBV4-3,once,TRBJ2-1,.,CASSRARDSPGNEQFF,TGCGCCAGCAGCCGGGCCCGGGACTCCCCCGGCAATGAGCAGTTCTTC
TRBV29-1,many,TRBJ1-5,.,CSVEGQPNQPQHF,TGCAGCGTTGAGGGGCAGCCAAATCAGCCCCAGCATTTT
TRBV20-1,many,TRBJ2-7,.,CSVMRWSRRNEQYF,TGCAGTGTTATGCGGTGGAGTAGGCGAAACGAGCAGTACTTC
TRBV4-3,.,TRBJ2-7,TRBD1,CSSRRGGTGTTYEQYF,TGCTCCAGCAGGCGCGGCGGGACAGGAACCACCTACGAGCAGTACTTC
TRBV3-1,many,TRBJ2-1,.,CASSQDRWQVQFF,TGTGCCAGCAGCCAAGATCGCTGGCAGGTACAGTTCTTC
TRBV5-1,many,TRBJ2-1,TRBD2,CASSVGTSGIEQFF,TGCGCCAGCAGCGTGGGGACTAGCGGTATTGAGCAGTTCTTC
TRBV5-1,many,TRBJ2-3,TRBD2,CASSLRAGGGTDTQYF,TGCGCCAGCAGCCTAAGAGCGGGAGGAGGCACAGATACGCAGTATTTT
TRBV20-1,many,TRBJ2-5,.,CSALLPETQYF,TGCAGTGCTTTACTCCCGGAGACCCAGTACTTC
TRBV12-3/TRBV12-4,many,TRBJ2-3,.,CASSFGGRFTDTQYF,TGTGCCAGCAGTTTCGGGGGCCGTTTCACAGATACGCAGTATTTT
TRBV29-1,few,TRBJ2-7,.,CSAQRGSYEQYF,TGCAGCGCCCAACGGGGATCCTACGAGCAGTACTTC
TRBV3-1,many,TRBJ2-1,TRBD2,CASSPTSGGTYKNNEQFF,TGTGCCAGCAGCCCGACTAGCGGGGGGACCTACAAAAACAATGAGCAGTTCTTC
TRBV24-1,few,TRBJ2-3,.,CATSDSRGTDDTDTQYF,TGTGCCACCAGTGACTCACGGGGGACTGATGACACAGATACGCAGTATTTT
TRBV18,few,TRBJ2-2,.,CASSPVRLPNTGELFF,TGTGCCAGCTCACCGGTTCGGCTCCCGAACACCGGGGAGCTGTTTTTT
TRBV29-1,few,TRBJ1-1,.,CSAFQLNTEAFF,TGCAGCGCCTTCCAGCTGAACACTGAAGCTTTCTTT
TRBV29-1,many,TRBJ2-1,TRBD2,CSVYGTRGPYNEQFF,TGCAGCGTTTATGGGACTAGAGGACCCTACAATGAGCAGTTCTTC
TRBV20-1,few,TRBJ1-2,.,CSPLAYGYTF,TGCAGTCCCTTGGCCTATGGCTACACCTTC
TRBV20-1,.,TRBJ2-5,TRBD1,CSARNTQGAPGTQYF,TGCAGTGCTAGGAATACGCAGGGGGCACCTGGGACCCAGTACTTC
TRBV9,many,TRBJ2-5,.,CASSQQETQYF,TGTGCCAGCAGCCAACAAGAGACCCAGTACTTC
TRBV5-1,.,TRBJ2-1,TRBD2,CASSLPPSGSNEQFF,TGCGCCAGCAGCTTGCCCCCTAGCGGGTCCAATGAGCAGTTCTTC
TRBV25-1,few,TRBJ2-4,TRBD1,CASSEPGTGDNIQYF,TGTGCCAGCAGTGAGCCCGGGACAGGGGATAACATTCAGTACTTC
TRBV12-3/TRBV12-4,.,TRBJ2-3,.,CALRLSATDTQYF,TGTGCCCTTCGGCTATCAGCCACAGATACGCAGTATTTT
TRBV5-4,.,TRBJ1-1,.,CASSYENTEAFF,TGTGCCAGCAGCTACGAGAACACTGAAGCTTTCTTT
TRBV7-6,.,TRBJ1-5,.,CASSLGTAPYSNQPQHF,TGTGCCAGCAGCTTAGGGACAGCACCTTATAGCAATCAGCCCCAGCATTTT
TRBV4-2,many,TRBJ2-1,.,CASSQDVVRTPYNEQFF,TGTGCCAGCAGCCAAGATGTAGTCAGGACCCCCTACAATGAGCAGTTCTTC
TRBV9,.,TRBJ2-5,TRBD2,CASSVGGLAGLRETQYF,TGTGCCAGCAGCGTAGGGGGACTAGCGGGACTAAGAGAGACCCAGTACTTC
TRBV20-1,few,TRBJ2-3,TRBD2,CSARDLRTRATDTQYF,TGCAGTGCTAGAGATTTGCGGACTAGGGCCACAGATACGCAGTATTTT
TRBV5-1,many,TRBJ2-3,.,CASSLPGTDTQYF,TGCGCCAGCAGCCTCCCAGGGACAGATACGCAGTATTTT
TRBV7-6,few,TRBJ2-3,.,CASSPHRFSPASTDTQYF,TGTGCCAGCAGCCCACACCGTTTTTCCCCTGCTAGCACAGATACGCAGTATTTT
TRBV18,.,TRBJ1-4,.,CASSREGLTNEKLFF,TGTGCCAGCTCACGAGAGGGGTTAACTAATGAAAAACTGTTTTTT
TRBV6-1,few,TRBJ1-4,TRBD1,CASSRSRGRVYATNEKLFF,TGTGCCAGCAGCCGTTCCAGGGGGCGCGTTTACGCAACTAATGAAAAACTGTTTTTT
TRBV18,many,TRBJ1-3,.,CASSPLPEFSGNTIYF,TGTGCCAGCTCCCCTTTACCGGAGTTCTCTGGAAACACCATATATTTT
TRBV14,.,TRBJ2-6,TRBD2,CASSLTPKTSGGTSSGANVLTF,TGTGCCAGCAGCCTCACCCCCAAGACTAGCGGGGGAACGAGCTCTGGGGCCAACGTCCTGACTTTC
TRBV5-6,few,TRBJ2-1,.,CASSRLGRNEQFF,TGTGCCAGCAGCCGACTCGGACGGAATGAGCAGTTCTTC
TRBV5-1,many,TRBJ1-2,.,CASSLGGDYYGYTF,TGCGCCAGCAGCTTGGGAGGGGACTACTATGGCTACACCTTC
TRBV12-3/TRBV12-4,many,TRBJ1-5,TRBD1,CASRPGQGKGQPQHF,TGTGCCAGCAGGCCGGGACAGGGGAAAGGCCAGCCCCAGCATTTT
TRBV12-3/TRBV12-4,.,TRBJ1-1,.,CASSAQENTEAFF,TGTGCCAGCAGCGCGCAGGAGAACACTGAAGCTTTCTTT